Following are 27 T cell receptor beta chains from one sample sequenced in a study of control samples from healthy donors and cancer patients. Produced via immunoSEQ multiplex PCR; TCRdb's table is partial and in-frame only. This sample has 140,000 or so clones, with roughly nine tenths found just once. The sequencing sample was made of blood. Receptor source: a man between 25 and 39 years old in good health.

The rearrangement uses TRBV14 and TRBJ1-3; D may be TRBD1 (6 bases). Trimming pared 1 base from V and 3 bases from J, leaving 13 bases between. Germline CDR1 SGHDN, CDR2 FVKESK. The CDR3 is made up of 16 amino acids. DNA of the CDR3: TGTGCCAGCAGCCAAGCTGTAGGGGACATTGGAAACACCATATATTTT. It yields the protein CASSQAVGDIGNTIYF.

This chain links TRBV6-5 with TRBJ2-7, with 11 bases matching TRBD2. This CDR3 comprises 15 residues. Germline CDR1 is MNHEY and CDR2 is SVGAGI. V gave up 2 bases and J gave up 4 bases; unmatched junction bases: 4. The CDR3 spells CASSYAGTSGYEQYF. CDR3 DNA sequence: TGTGCCAGCAGTTACGCCGGGACTAGCGGTTACGAGCAGTACTTC.

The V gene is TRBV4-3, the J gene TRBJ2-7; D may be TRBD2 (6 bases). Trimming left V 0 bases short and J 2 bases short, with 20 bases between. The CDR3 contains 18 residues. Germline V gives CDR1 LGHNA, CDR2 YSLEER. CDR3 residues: CASSQEIGPSAGTYEQYF. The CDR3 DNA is TGCGCCAGCAGCCAAGAAATAGGGCCTTCGGCGGGGACCTACGAGCAGTACTTC.

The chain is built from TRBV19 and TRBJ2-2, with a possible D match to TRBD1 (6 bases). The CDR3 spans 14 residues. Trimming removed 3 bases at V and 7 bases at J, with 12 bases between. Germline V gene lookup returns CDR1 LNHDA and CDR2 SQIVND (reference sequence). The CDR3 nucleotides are TGTGCCAGTAGTATTTACAGGGAGAGCGGGGAGCTGTTTTTT. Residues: CASSIYRESGELFF.

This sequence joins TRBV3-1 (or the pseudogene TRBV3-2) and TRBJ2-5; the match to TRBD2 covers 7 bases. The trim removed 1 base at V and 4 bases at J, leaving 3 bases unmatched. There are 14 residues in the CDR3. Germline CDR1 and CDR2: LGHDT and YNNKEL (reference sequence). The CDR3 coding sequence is TGTGCCAGCAGCCAAGTAACGGGGGGAGAGACCCAGTACTTC. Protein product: CASSQVTGGETQYF.

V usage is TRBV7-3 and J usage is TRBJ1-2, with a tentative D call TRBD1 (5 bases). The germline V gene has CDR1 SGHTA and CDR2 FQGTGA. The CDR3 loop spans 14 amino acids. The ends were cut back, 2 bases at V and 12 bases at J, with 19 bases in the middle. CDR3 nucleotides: TGTGCCAGCAGCTTACTCCCCCGGACACAGGCTGACACCTTC. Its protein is CASSLLPRTQADTF.

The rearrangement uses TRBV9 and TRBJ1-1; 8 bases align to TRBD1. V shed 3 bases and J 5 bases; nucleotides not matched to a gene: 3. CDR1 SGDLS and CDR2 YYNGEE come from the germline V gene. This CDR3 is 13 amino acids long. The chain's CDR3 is CASSADRDTEAFF. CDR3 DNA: TGTGCCAGCAGCGCGGACAGGGATACTGAAGCTTTCTTT.

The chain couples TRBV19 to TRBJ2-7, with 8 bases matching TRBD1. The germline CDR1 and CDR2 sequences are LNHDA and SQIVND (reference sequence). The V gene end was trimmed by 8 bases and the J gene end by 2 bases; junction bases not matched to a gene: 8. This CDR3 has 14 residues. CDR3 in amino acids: CASGSMTGAYEQYF. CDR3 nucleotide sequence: TGTGCCAGTGGATCCATGACAGGGGCCTACGAGCAGTACTTC.

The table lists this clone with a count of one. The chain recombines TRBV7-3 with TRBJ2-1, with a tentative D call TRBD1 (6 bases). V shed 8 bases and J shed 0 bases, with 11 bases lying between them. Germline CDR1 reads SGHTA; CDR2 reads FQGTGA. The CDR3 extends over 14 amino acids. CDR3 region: CASRTAHSYNEQFF. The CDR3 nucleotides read TGTGCCAGCCGGACAGCCCACTCCTACAATGAGCAGTTCTTC.

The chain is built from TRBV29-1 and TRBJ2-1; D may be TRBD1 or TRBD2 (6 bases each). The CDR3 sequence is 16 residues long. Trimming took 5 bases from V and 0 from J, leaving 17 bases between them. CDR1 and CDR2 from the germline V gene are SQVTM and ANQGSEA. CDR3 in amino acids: CSVLRGRSRSYNEQFF. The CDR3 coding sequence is TGCAGCGTTTTGAGGGGGAGGAGCCGCTCCTACAATGAGCAGTTCTTC.

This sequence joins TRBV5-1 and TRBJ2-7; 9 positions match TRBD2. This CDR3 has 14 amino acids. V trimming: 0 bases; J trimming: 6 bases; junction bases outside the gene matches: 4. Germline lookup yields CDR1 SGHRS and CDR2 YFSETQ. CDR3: CASSLGGRATEQYF. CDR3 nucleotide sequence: TGCGCCAGCAGCTTGGGCGGGAGGGCGACCGAGCAGTACTTC.

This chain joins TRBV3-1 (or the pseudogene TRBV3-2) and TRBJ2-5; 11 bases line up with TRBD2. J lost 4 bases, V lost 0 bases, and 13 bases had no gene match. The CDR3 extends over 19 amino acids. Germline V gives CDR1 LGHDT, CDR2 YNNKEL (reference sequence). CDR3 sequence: CASSQELIAGGQRGETQYF. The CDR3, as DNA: TGTGCCAGCAGCCAAGAGTTAATAGCGGGGGGGCAACGTGGAGAGACCCAGTACTTC.

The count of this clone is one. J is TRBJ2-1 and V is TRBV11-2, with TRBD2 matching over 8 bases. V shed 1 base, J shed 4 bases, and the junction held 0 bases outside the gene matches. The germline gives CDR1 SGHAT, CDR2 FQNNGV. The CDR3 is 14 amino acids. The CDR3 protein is CASSLAGGYNEQFF. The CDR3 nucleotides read TGTGCCAGCAGCTTAGCGGGGGGGTACAATGAGCAGTTCTTC.

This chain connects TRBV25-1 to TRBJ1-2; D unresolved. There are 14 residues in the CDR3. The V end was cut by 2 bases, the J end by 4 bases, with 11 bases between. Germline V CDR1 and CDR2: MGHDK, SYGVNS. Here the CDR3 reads CASSEMGLGYGYTF. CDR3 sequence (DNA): TGTGCCAGCAGTGAAATGGGGTTAGGCTATGGCTACACCTTC.

CDR3 sequence reads: CASSYLGAAQFF. The CDR3, as DNA: TGTGCCAGCAGTTATCTGGGAGCTGCGCAGTTCTTC. The V gene is TRBV6-6, the J gene TRBJ2-1; possibly TRBD2 for D (5 bases). V was trimmed by 3 bases and J by 12 bases, leaving 12 bases between them. The CDR3 is 12 residues long. CDR1 is MNHNY, CDR2 SVGAGI, per germline (reference sequence).

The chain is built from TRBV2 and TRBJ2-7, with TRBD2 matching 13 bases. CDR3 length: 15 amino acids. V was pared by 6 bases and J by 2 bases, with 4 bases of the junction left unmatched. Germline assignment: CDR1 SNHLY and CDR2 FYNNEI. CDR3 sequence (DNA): TGTGCCAGCAGCGAAACTAGCGGGGGGGCCTACGAGCAGTACTTC. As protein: CASSETSGGAYEQYF.

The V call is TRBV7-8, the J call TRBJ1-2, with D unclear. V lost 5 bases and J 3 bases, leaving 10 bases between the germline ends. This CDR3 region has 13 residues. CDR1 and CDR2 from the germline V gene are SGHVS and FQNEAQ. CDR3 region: CASSMGRDYGYTF. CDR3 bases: TGTGCCAGCAGCATGGGTCGGGACTATGGCTACACCTTC.

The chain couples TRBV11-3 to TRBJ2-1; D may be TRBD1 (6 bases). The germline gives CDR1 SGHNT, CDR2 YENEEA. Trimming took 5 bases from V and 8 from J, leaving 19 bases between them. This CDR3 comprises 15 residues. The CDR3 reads CASSTRDTGGDEQFF. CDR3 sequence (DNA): TGTGCCAGCAGCACCCGGGACACCGGAGGTGATGAGCAGTTCTTC.

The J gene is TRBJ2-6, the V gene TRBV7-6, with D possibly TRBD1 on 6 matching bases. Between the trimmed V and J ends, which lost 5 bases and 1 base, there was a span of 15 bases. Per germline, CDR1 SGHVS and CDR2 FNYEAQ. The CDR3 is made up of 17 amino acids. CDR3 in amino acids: CASSPDSGQSGANVLTF. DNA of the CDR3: TGTGCCAGCAGCCCCGACTCTGGACAGTCTGGGGCCAACGTCCTGACTTTC.

CDR3 coding DNA: TGTGCCAGCAGCTTAAGGTTTCTCGGGGGGAACACCGGGGAGCTGTTTTTT. It codes for CASSLRFLGGNTGELFF. V usage is TRBV7-2 and J usage is TRBJ2-2, with D perhaps matching TRBD2 (6 bases). The CDR3 is 17 amino acids. Germline V CDR1 and CDR2: SGHTA, FQGNSA. The V and J ends lost 2 bases and 1 base respectively, with 14 bases between them.

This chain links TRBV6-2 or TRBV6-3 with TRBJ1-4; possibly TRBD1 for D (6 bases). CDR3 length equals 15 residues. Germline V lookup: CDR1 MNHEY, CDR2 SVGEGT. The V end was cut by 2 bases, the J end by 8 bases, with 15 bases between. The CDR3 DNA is TGTGCCAGCAGTTACGAACGGGACACCGGGGAAAAACTGTTTTTT. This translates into CASSYERDTGEKLFF.

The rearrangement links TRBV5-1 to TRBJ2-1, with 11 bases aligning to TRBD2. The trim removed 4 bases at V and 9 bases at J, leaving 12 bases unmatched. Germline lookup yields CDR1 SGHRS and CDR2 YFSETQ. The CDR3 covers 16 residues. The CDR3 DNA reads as TGCGCCAGCAGCGGTGGTGTCGGGACTAGCGGCATTGAGCAGTTCTTC. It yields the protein CASSGGVGTSGIEQFF.

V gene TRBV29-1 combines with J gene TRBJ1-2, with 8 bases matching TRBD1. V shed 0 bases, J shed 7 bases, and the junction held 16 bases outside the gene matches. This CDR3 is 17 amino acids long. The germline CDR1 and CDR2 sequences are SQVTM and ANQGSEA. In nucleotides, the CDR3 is TGCAGCGTTGAAGATCGAGACAGGGGCGGATCTGGTGGTGGCTACACCTTC. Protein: CSVEDRDRGGSGGGYTF.

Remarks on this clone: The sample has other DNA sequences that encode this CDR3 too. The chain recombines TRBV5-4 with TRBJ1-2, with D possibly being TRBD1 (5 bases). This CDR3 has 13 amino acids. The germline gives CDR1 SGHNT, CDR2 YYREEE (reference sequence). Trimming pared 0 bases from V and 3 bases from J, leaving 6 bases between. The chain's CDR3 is CASSLGRDYGYTF. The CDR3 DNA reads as TGTGCCAGCAGCTTGGGCAGGGACTATGGCTACACCTTC.

The CDR3 reads CASSRNAPSGEQYF. CDR3 DNA sequence: TGTGCCAGCAGCCGAAACGCGCCTTCAGGAGAGCAGTACTTC. V gene TRBV7-9 combines with J gene TRBJ2-7, with D unclear. V lost 5 bases and J lost 7, with 18 bases in between. Germline V gene sequence: CDR1 SEHNR, CDR2 FQNEAQ (reference sequence). The CDR3 is 14 residues long.

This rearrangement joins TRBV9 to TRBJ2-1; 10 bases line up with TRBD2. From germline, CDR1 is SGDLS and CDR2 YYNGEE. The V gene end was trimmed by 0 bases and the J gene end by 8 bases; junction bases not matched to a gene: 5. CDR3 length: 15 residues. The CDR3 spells CASSVGGTSVDEQFF. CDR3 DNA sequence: TGTGCCAGCAGCGTAGGGGGGACTAGCGTCGATGAGCAGTTCTTC.

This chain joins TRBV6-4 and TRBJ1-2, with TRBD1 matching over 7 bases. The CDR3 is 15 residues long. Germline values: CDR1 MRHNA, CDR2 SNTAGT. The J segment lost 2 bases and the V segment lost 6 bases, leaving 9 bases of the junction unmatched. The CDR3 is CASRTGTDKNYGYTF. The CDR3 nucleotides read TGTGCCAGCAGAACCGGGACAGATAAAAACTATGGCTACACCTTC.